This TCR beta chain was found in a study of T cell responses to AZD1222 COVID-19 vaccine. Study-level points and caveats: Among vaccine-associated CD4 TCRs, coverage spanned spike, with dominance at 160-218 and 743-854. Nearly half of spike-specific TCRs reportedly go after variant regions that carry no mutations. Increased Spike-specific TCR breadth and depth were observed after two AZD1222 doses.

Comments on this clone: Its cognate antigen is unknown.

Trimming shortened V by 5 bases and J by 2 bases, and 13 bases separated the two germline ends. Germline assignment: CDR1 SGHTA and CDR2 FQGNSA. The CDR3 is 14 amino acids. The repertoire was sequenced with immunoSEQ multiplex PCR; TCRdb's copy has only in-frame clones and lacks some. The sample lists 150,000 to 200,000 clones, just over 90% occurring once. Second-dose timings of about 4 or about 12 weeks were pooled. This clonotype was sampled from an adult who received the AZD1222 COVID-19 vaccine. The V call is TRBV7-2, the J call TRBJ2-7; a weak D match, TRBD2 (6 bases). The sequenced sample was peripheral blood, obtained 28 days after the second AZD1222 dose. This chain's CDR3 is CASSNPGTPYEQYF. The CDR3 bases are TGTGCCAGCAGCAACCCCGGGACTCCCTACGAGCAGTACTTC.